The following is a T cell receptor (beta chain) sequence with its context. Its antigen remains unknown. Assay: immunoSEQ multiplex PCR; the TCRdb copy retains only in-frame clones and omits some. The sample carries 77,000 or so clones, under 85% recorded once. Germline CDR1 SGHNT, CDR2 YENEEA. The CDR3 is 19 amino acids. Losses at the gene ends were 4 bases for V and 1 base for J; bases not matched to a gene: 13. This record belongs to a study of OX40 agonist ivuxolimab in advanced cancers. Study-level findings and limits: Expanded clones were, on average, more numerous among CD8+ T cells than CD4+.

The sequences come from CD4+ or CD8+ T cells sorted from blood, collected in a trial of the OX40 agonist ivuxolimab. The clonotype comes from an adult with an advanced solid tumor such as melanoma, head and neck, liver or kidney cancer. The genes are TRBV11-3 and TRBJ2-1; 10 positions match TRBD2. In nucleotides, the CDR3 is TGTGCCAGCAGCTATACGGATGATAGCGGGAGGTTTTCCTACAATGAGCAGTTCTTC. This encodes CASSYTDDSGRFSYNEQFF. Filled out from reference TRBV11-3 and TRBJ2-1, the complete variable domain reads EAGVVQSPRYKIIEKKQPVAFWCNPISGHNTLYWYLQNLGQGPELLIRYENEEAVDDSQLPKDRFSAERLKGVDSTLKIQPAELGDSAVYLCASSYTDDSGRFSYNEQFFGPGTRLTVL.